The clone carrying this TCR beta chain was detected ten times or more. Its antigen is currently unknown. Researchers amplified the TCR beta CDR3 regions from RNA transcripts. The TCR CDR3 first-round RT-PCR relied on the HTBI primer set. From the multiplex PCR reads, TCRdb called clonotypes with MiXCR, one entry per CDR3 protein. The sample records around 290,000 distinct CDR3 sequences, about an eighth being singletons. In patients aged 18 to 65, hyperthyroidism was newly diagnosed, with duration under 2 months. Uncontrolled infections, other autoimmune diseases, pregnancy or lactation led to exclusion of patients. This sample is drawn from a study of T cells in Graves' hyperthyroidism and ophthalmopathy. The study's findings and limits: A 13 V-J model separated ophthalmopathy from stable hyperthyroidism. Most clonotypes expanded in thyroid above 0.001 were likewise present in blood.

The sequenced sample was blood. The receptor comes from a woman aged 25 to 39 with Graves' hyperthyroidism that later progressed to Graves' ophthalmopathy.

The CDR3 protein is CASSRQGTTEAFF. CDR3 coding DNA: TGTGCCAGCAGTCGTCAGGGTACCACTGAAGCTTTCTTT. This chain links TRBV6-1 with TRBJ1-1, with a possible D match to TRBD1 (5 bases). Germline CDR1 MNHNS, CDR2 SASEGT. The V end was cut by 5 bases, the J end by 4 bases, with 11 bases between. CDR3 size: 13 residues.